The 10 T cell receptor beta chains in this list originate from one sample, sequenced in a study of T cells in Graves' hyperthyroidism and ophthalmopathy. It was RNA transcripts that yielded the amplified TCR beta CDR3 regions. With the HTBI primer set, the TCR CDR3 went through a first round of RT-PCR. TCRdb reprocessed the multiplex PCR reads with MiXCR, giving one entry per CDR3 protein. The repertoire includes hundreds of thousands of distinct CDR3 sequences, around 39% of them detected once, and roughly 8.3% sits in the top ten. Sequencing used blood. These receptors all come from a man aged 18-30 years with Graves' hyperthyroidism.

Points on this clonotype: This could be a read error, since a much larger clone is one nucleotide away. The chain links TRBV10-3 to TRBJ1-2, with D perhaps TRBD1 (6 bases). With 10 bases removed from V and 6 bases from J, the gap between germline ends came to 21 bases. There are 14 residues in the CDR3. From germline, CDR1 is ENHRY and CDR2 SYGVKD. CDR3 coding DNA: TGTGCCAGCATTTTCTCGGGACATTTGAATGGCTACACCTTC. Translating it yields CASIFSGHLNGYTF.

Points on this clonotype: A read error may be the cause here, since a much bigger clone is one base away. V usage is TRBV7-6 and J usage is TRBJ1-2; possible D gene TRBD1, 5 bases. Deletions cut 1 base from V and 2 bases from J, with 11 bases between. CDR1 SGHVS and CDR2 FNYEAQ come from the germline V gene. The CDR3 is made up of 15 amino acids. CDR3 in amino acids: CASSLDAGRNYGYTF. CDR3 bases: TGTGCCAGCAGCTTAGATGCAGGGCGAAACTATGGCTACACCTTC.

The chain uses TRBV5-1 and TRBJ1-2; D is possibly TRBD1 (6 bases). Looked up from germline, CDR1 is SGHRS and CDR2 is YFSETQ. V was shortened by 2 bases and J by 8 bases, with 13 bases between the two germline ends. CDR3 length: 13 amino acids. In DNA form, the CDR3 reads TGCGCCAGCAGCTTCGGACAGACTCAGGGCTACACCTTC. The encoded protein is CASSFGQTQGYTF.

This clonotype appeared many times. This chain uses TRBV19 with TRBJ1-5; D unresolved. Germline V lookup: CDR1 LNHDA, CDR2 SQIVND (reference sequence). This CDR3 has 15 residues. Trimming stripped 3 bases from V and 0 bases from J, with 9 bases between. CDR3 in DNA: TGTGCCAGTAGTATCGTCCTAGTTAGCAATCAGCCCCAGCATTTT. Translation: CASSIVLVSNQPQHF.

The chain links TRBV9 to TRBJ2-7; D is perhaps TRBD1 (5 bases). With 0 bases removed from V and 3 bases from J, the gap between germline ends came to 13 bases. Germline V gene data show CDR1 as SGDLS and CDR2 as YYNGEE. The CDR3 spans 15 residues. The CDR3: CASSVGQSAVYEQYF. The CDR3 nucleotides read TGTGCCAGCAGCGTAGGACAGTCAGCAGTCTACGAGCAGTACTTC.

With respect to this clonotype: Since no conserved phenylalanine or tryptophan closes the CDR3, a read error is the likely cause. This sequence joins TRBV7-2 and TRBJ1-1; no firm D call. Germline V CDR1 and CDR2: SGHTA, FQGNSA. This CDR3 has 14 residues. CDR3 sequence reads: CASSLEEMNTEAFS. The CDR3 region has the DNA TGCGCCAGCAGCTTGGAGGAGATGAACACTGAAGCTTTCTCT.

In the case of this clonotype: The junction shows a germline mismatch at one end, possibly a read error. The V and J genes are TRBV24-1 and TRBJ2-7, with 7 bases that match TRBD2. The CDR3 runs 14 residues. In germline, CDR1 is KGHDR, CDR2 SFDVKD. CDR3 bases: TGTGCCAGCAGTGATCCGGGACTATTACCCGAGCAGTACTTC. It yields the protein CASSDPGLLPEQYF.

J is TRBJ2-5 and V is TRBV10-3; possible D gene TRBD2, 7 bases. This CDR3 region has 15 residues. CDR1 is ENHRY, CDR2 SYGVKD, per germline. Trimming stripped 6 bases from V and 4 bases from J, with 18 bases between. The CDR3 is CAISGGQGKGETQYF. In nucleotides, the CDR3 is TGTGCCATCAGCGGGGGGCAGGGGAAGGGAGAGACCCAGTACTTC.

CDR3 DNA: TGTGCCAGCAGCGAGGCGGGACCGAGTTATGGCTACACCTTC. Translating it yields CASSEAGPSYGYTF. This chain joins TRBV5-8 and TRBJ1-2; D may be TRBD1 (5 bases). The V end lost 4 bases, the J end lost 5 bases, and 15 bases lay between the germline ends. Per the germline V gene, CDR1 is SGHTS and CDR2 is YDEGEE. CDR3 size: 14 residues.

The chain carries TRBV12-3 or TRBV12-4 and TRBJ2-5; tentatively, D is TRBD1 (6 bases). The CDR3 is 15 residues long. With 5 bases removed from V and 2 bases from J, the gap between germline ends came to 15 bases. The CDR3, as DNA: TGTGCCAGCAGTGTGGGGGCCGGAAAACAAGAGACCCAGTACTTC. Encoded protein: CASSVGAGKQETQYF.